What follows are 28 T cell receptor beta chains derived from one specimen sequenced in a study of blood T cells in healthy people across ages. It was with a sample-barcoded 5' primer and a J-beta primer mix that a second PCR of roughly 7 to 12 cycles was run. TCRdb redid the calling of the 5' RACE reads with MiXCR, one entry per CDR3 protein. Counted here are 1.5 million to 2 million distinct CDR3 sequences, just under 50% occurring once; the ten biggest clones make up approximately 2.1%. Sequencing input: blood. All receptors come from a woman in her thirties or forties in good health.

In this sample, this clonotype turned up a few times. This chain uses TRBV29-1 with TRBJ2-7, with a possible D match to TRBD1 (6 bases). The V gene lost 6 bases and the J gene lost 3 bases, with 15 bases spanning the gap. This CDR3 comprises 13 residues. CDR1 and CDR2 from the germline V gene are SQVTM and ANQGSEA. As DNA, the CDR3 is TGCAGCGTCTACACCGGGACACTCTACGAGCAGTACTTC. Protein: CSVYTGTLYEQYF.

A few counts support this clonotype. The rearrangement joins TRBV7-9 to TRBJ2-4; 14 nucleotides line up with TRBD2. V gave up 3 bases and J gave up 7 bases; unmatched junction bases: 14. Germline loops: CDR1 SEHNR, CDR2 FQNEAQ (reference sequence). CDR3 length equals 19 residues. Here the CDR3 reads CASSFPTRGTSGGMNIQYF. CDR3 nucleotide sequence: TGTGCCAGCAGCTTCCCCACCCGAGGGACTAGCGGGGGTATGAACATTCAGTACTTC.

This clonotype was seen a handful of times. The J gene is TRBJ2-3, the V gene TRBV20-1; D uncertain. Trimming cost V 3 bases and J 6 bases, with 7 bases left between them. The germline CDR1 and CDR2 sequences are DFQATT and SNEGSKA (reference sequence). CDR3 length equals 11 residues. CDR3 sequence reads: CSASWSDTQYF. The CDR3 region has the DNA TGCAGTGCTAGTTGGTCTGATACGCAGTATTTT.

The CDR3 coding sequence is TGCGCCAGCAGCTCGCGGACAGGGGCCCCTTATGGCTACACCTTC. Its translation is CASSSRTGAPYGYTF. The rearrangement uses TRBV5-1 and TRBJ1-2; 9 nucleotides align to TRBD1. From germline, CDR1 is SGHRS and CDR2 YFSETQ. The V and J ends lost 3 bases and 5 bases, in that order; junction bases with no gene match: 8. The CDR3 is 15 amino acids.

The V call is TRBV7-2, the J call TRBJ1-2; D is unclear. The CDR3 covers 15 residues. Germline values: CDR1 SGHTA, CDR2 FQGNSA. V shed 1 base and J shed 2 bases, with 11 bases lying between them. The CDR3 loop reads CASSLGVDRNYGYTF. The CDR3 DNA sequence: TGTGCCAGCAGCTTAGGAGTGGACCGGAACTATGGCTACACCTTC.

V and J are TRBV7-9 and TRBJ2-3; D call uncertain. Germline V gene lookup returns CDR1 SEHNR and CDR2 FQNEAQ (reference sequence). The CDR3 is 13 amino acids. Trimming stripped 8 bases from V and 5 bases from J, with 14 bases between. CDR3 protein: CASLSNPRDTQYF. The DNA of the CDR3 is TGTGCCAGCCTCAGCAACCCCAGAGATACGCAGTATTTT. Looking up the rest from reference TRBV7-9 and TRBJ2-3 gives the full variable domain: DTGVSQNPRHKITKRGQNVTFRCDPISEHNRLYWYRQTLGQGPEFLTYFQNEAQLEKSRLLSDRFSAERPKGSFSTLEIQRTEQGDSAMYLCASLSNPRDTQYFGPGTRLTVL.

The chain recombines TRBV24-1 with TRBJ1-2, with D maybe TRBD1 (6 bases). The CDR3 is 15 amino acids. Looked up from germline, CDR1 is KGHDR and CDR2 is SFDVKD. Trimming removed 3 bases from V and 4 bases from J, with 14 bases in between. The CDR3 DNA is TGTGCCACCAGTGATGAGAGCGCCAGGGGCTATGGCTACACCTTC. This gives the protein CATSDESARGYGYTF.

This chain uses TRBV20-1 with TRBJ2-1; no clear D. Trimming stripped 6 bases from V and 6 bases from J, with 18 bases between. The CDR3 has 14 residues. Germline CDR1 DFQATT, CDR2 SNEGSKA (reference sequence). The CDR3 DNA reads TGCAGTGCCCCCGACCCGTTAAGAAGCAATGAGCAGTTCTTC. Its translation is CSAPDPLRSNEQFF.

This clonotype has more than one count but fewer than ten. The rearrangement uses TRBV27 and TRBJ1-5; no clear D gene. Germline-derived CDR1 and CDR2 are MNHEY and SMNVEV (reference sequence). The CDR3 sequence is 13 residues long. Trimming removed 2 bases from V and 9 bases from J, with 11 bases in between. The CDR3 DNA follows: TGTGCCAGCAGTTTAGCGGGGAAGTGGCCCCAGCATTTT. Residues: CASSLAGKWPQHF.

The chain is built from TRBV18 and TRBJ2-7, with TRBD2 matching over 8 bases. Matching the DNA end better, TRBJ2-5 makes the J call doubtful. The CDR3 consists of 16 residues. Germline-derived CDR1 and CDR2 are KGHSH and LQKENI. The CDR3 spells CASSPEAGGPQETQYF. In DNA, the CDR3 is TGTGCCAGCTCACCTGAGGCGGGGGGACCTCAAGAGACCCAGTACTTC.

The chain uses TRBV10-3 and TRBJ1-2; no definite D call. Germline V gene lookup returns CDR1 ENHRY and CDR2 SYGVKD. V was cut by 7 bases and J by 0 bases, with 12 bases left in between. The CDR3 length is 14 residues. CDR3 nucleotide sequence: TGTGCCATCAACCCGCGAGATTCTAACTATGGCTACACCTTC. Protein: CAINPRDSNYGYTF.

The chain combines TRBV5-1 with TRBJ2-1, with D maybe TRBD1 (6 bases). Germline V gene lookup returns CDR1 SGHRS and CDR2 YFSETQ. This CDR3 has 16 amino acids. Trimming pared 2 bases from V and 4 bases from J, leaving 16 bases between. CDR3 sequence: CASSFTGQKLYNEQFF. The CDR3 bases are TGCGCCAGCAGCTTCACCGGACAGAAACTATACAATGAGCAGTTCTTC.

This chain uses TRBV4-1 with TRBJ2-4; D remains unclear. The germline V and J ends were trimmed by 2 bases and 1 base, with 9 bases remaining between them. There are 15 residues in the CDR3. Looked up from germline, CDR1 is MGHRA and CDR2 is YSYEKL. The CDR3 here is CASSQLGHAKNIQYF. CDR3 DNA sequence: TGCGCCAGCAGCCAACTAGGCCATGCCAAAAACATTCAGTACTTC.

This clonotype was observed a handful of times. The limits of the CDR3 on the DNA are not certain, so only TCRdb's listed CDR3 is given. The chain combines TRBV27 with TRBJ2-1; the table's D call, TRBD1, has no DNA check behind it. Germline lookup yields CDR1 MNHEY and CDR2 SMNVEV (reference sequence). With termini counted, the CDR3 has 14 amino acids. This CDR3 is CASILGQGVNEQFF.

This clonotype was counted only a few times. The chain is built from TRBV6-5 and TRBJ1-4; D is perhaps TRBD1 (5 bases). V lost 5 bases and J lost 3, with 10 bases in between. The germline V gene encodes CDR1 MNHEY and CDR2 SVGAGI. The CDR3 has 14 residues. The CDR3 DNA sequence: TGTGCCAGCAGTGAGGGGAGATCTAATGAAAAACTGTTTTTT. It encodes CASSEGRSNEKLFF.

The CDR3 DNA is TGTGCCAGCAGTTTATTTCCTAGCGGGGGCGGAGATACGCAGTATTTT. It yields the protein CASSLFPSGGGDTQYF. This chain joins TRBV27 and TRBJ2-3; 10 bases map to TRBD2. The CDR3 loop spans 16 amino acids. Per the germline V gene, CDR1 is MNHEY and CDR2 is SMNVEV (reference sequence). The V segment lost 1 base and the J segment 5 bases; nucleotides outside the gene matches: 6.

This chain links TRBV3-1 with TRBJ1-4; 7 nucleotides line up with TRBD1. The CDR3 sequence is 15 residues long. Germline V gene lookup returns CDR1 LGHDT and CDR2 YNNKEL (reference sequence). The V and J ends lost 2 bases and 7 bases, in that order; junction bases with no gene match: 7. CDR3 region: CASSQTGTVVEKLFF. In DNA, the CDR3 is TGTGCCAGCAGCCAAACCGGGACAGTCGTTGAAAAACTGTTTTTT. Looking up the rest from reference TRBV3-1 and TRBJ1-4 gives the full variable domain: DTAVSQTPKYLVTQMGNDKSIKCEQNLGHDTMYWYKQDSKKFLKIMFSYNNKELIINETVPNRFSPKSPDKAHLNLHINSLELGDSAVYFCASSQTGTVVEKLFFGSGTQLSVL.

V and J are TRBV3-1 and TRBJ2-7, with 8 bases fitting TRBD1. The DNA end favors TRBJ2-5, so the J call may be wrong. Germline CDR1 reads LGHDT; CDR2 reads YNNKEL (reference sequence). This CDR3 is built from 16 residues. As DNA, the CDR3 is TGTGCCAGCAGAGACTTTCAGGGGGCTACCCGAGGGACCCAGTACTTC. It codes for CASRDFQGATRGTQYF.

This clonotype has more than one count but fewer than ten. This chain uses TRBV6-5 with TRBJ2-7; 7 bases line up with TRBD1. CDR3 length equals 14 residues. Trimming removed 5 bases from V and 7 bases from J; junction bases left unmatched: 11. Germline V gives CDR1 MNHEY, CDR2 SVGAGI. CDR3 region: CASSMGQTLIEQYF. The CDR3 bases are TGTGCCAGCAGTATGGGACAGACGCTAATAGAGCAGTACTTC.

The J gene is TRBJ2-5, the V gene TRBV4-3; 16 nucleotides align to TRBD2. In germline, CDR1 is LGHNA, CDR2 YSLEER. The ends lost 0 bases at V and 11 bases at J; junction bases unmatched: 6. The CDR3 sequence is 16 residues long. The CDR3 nucleotides read TGCGCCAGCAGCCAAGATCCCGGGACTAGCGGGAGGGTGCAGTACTTC. Amino acid sequence: CASSQDPGTSGRVQYF.

Remarks on this clonotype: A junction end diverges from the germline sequence, so it may reflect a read error. The chain couples TRBV4-2 to TRBJ2-1; the D is unclear. From germline, CDR1 is LGHNA and CDR2 YNFKEQ. This CDR3 comprises 16 residues. The CDR3 DNA is TGTGCCAGCAGCCAAGATCCGGCAGGCTCCTACAAGGAGCAGTTCTTT. It specifies CASSQDPAGSYKEQFF.

The rearrangement uses TRBV20-1 and TRBJ2-7, with D perhaps matching TRBD1 (5 bases). Per germline, CDR1 DFQATT and CDR2 SNEGSKA (reference sequence). V lost 2 bases and J lost 5, with 10 bases in between. This CDR3 contains 12 residues. CDR3 residues: CSARPGLDEQYF. The DNA of the CDR3 is TGCAGTGCTAGACCAGGGCTCGACGAGCAGTACTTC.

This chain connects TRBV5-1 to TRBJ2-3, with 8 nucleotides matching TRBD1. Germline CDR1 reads SGHRS; CDR2 reads YFSETQ. J gave up 4 bases and V 3 bases, and 7 bases lay outside the gene matches. CDR3 length: 15 residues. The CDR3: CASSSPGQGPDTQYF. The CDR3 nucleotides read TGCGCCAGCAGCTCACCCGGACAGGGCCCAGATACGCAGTATTTT.

This clonotype was recorded a few times. This chain uses TRBV5-1 with TRBJ2-3, with D maybe TRBD2 (6 bases). The CDR3 consists of 16 residues. Between the trimmed V and J ends, which lost 4 bases and 0 bases, there was a span of 15 bases. CDR1 SGHRS and CDR2 YFSETQ come from the germline V gene. This chain's CDR3 is CASSRDSGTSTDTQYF. In DNA form, the CDR3 reads TGCGCCAGCAGCCGGGATAGCGGAACTAGCACAGATACGCAGTATTTT.

This chain joins TRBV27 and TRBJ2-7; 7 bases align to TRBD1. The J call may be in error: the DNA end matches TRBJ2-5 better. This CDR3 region has 14 residues. The germline CDR1 and CDR2 sequences are MNHEY and SMNVEV (reference sequence). The CDR3 nucleotides read TGTGCCAGCAGTAGGGGGACAGATCTTGAGACCCAGTACTTC. This encodes CASSRGTDLETQYF.

This chain uses TRBV6-1 with TRBJ1-2, with 8 bases lining up with TRBD1. CDR3 length equals 12 residues. The germline CDR1 and CDR2 sequences are MNHNS and SASEGT. The junction had 6 bases not matched to a gene; V was cut back by 7 bases and J by 8 bases. The CDR3: CASKTGARGYTF. The DNA of the CDR3 is TGTGCCAGCAAGACAGGGGCGCGAGGCTACACCTTC.

The chain joins TRBV20-1 to TRBJ2-5, with D possibly being TRBD2 (6 bases). The CDR3 totals 17 residues. The germline gives CDR1 DFQATT, CDR2 SNEGSKA (reference sequence). The ends were cut back, 3 bases at V and 0 bases at J, with 20 bases in the middle. The CDR3 here is CSARKLWGGSYQETQYF. CDR3 coding DNA: TGCAGTGCTAGGAAACTGTGGGGAGGATCATACCAAGAGACCCAGTACTTC.

V gene TRBV24-1 combines with J gene TRBJ2-4; TRBD1 matches at 9 bases. With the DNA end fitting TRBJ2-7 better, the J assignment may be wrong. Germline CDR1 is KGHDR and CDR2 is SFDVKD. This CDR3 contains 19 residues. The DNA of the CDR3 is TGTGCCACCAGTGATCCTGGGACAGGGAAGTCACCTCGAGGTGGCGAGCAGTACTTC. Its translation: CATSDPGTGKSPRGGEQYF.